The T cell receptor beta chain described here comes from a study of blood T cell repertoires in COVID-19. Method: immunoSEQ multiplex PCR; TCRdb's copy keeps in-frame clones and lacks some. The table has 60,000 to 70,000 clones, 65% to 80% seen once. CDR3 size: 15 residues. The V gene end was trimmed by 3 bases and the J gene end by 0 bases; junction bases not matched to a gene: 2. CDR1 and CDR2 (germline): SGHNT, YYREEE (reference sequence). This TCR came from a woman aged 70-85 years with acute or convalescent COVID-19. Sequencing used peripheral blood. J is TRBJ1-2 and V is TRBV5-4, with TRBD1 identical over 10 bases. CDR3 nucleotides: TGTGCCAGCAGCTGGGACAGGGGAACTAACTATGGCTACACCTTC. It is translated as CASSWDRGTNYGYTF. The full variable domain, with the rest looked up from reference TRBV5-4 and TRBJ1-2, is ETGVTQSPTHLIKTRGQQVTLRCSSQSGHNTVSWYQQALGQGPQFIFQYYREEENGRGNFPPRFSGLQFPNYSSELNVNALELDDSALYLCASSWDRGTNYGYTFGSGTRLTVV.